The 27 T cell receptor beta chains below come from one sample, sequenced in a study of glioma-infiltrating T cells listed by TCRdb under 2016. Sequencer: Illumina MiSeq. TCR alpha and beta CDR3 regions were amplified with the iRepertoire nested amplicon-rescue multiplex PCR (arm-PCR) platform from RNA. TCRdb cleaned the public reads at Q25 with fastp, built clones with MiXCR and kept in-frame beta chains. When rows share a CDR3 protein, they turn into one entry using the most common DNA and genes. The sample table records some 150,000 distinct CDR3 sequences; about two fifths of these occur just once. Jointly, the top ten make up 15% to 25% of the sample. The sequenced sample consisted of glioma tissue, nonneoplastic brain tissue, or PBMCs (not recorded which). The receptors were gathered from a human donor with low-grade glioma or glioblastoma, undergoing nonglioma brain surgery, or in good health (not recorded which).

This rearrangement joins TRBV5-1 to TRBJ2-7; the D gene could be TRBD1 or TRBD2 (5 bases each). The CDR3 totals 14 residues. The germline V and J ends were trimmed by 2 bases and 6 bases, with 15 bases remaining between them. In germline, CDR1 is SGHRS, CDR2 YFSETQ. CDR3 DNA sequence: TGCGCCAGCAGCTTTATTCCGGGGCAAGGCGAGCAGTACTTC. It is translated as CASSFIPGQGEQYF.

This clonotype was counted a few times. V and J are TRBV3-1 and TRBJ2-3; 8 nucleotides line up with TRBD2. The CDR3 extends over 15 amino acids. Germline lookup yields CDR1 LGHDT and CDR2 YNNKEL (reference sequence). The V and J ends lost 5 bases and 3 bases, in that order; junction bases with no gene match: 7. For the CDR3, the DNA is TGTGCCAGCAGCAGATTTAGCGGGAAAACAGATACGCAGTATTTT. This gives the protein CASSRFSGKTDTQYF.

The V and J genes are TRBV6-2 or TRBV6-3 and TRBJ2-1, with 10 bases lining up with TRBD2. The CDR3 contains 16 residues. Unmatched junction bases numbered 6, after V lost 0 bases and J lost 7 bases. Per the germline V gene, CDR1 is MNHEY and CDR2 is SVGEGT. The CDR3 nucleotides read TGTGCCAGCAGTTACTCCCCAGCGGGGGGGGGTAATGAGCAGTTCTTC. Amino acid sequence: CASSYSPAGGGNEQFF.

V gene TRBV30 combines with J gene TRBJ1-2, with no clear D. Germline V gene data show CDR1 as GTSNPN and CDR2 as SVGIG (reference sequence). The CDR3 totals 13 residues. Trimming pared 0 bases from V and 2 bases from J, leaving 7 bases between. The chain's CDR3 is CAWSVPENYGYTF. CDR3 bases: TGTGCCTGGAGTGTACCGGAAAACTATGGCTACACCTTC.

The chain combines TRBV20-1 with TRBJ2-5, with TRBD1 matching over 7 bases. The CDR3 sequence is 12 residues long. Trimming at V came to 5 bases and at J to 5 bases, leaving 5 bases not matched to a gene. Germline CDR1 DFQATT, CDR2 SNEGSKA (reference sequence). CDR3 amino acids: CSAVRGSETQYF. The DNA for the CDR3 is TGCAGTGCTGTCAGGGGGTCCGAGACCCAGTACTTC.

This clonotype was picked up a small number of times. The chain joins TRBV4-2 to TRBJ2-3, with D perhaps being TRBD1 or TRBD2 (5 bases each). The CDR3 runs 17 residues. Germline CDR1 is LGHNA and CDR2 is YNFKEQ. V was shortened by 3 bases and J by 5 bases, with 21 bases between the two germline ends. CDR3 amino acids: CASSQAPGTPTGDTQYF. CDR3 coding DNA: TGTGCCAGCAGCCAGGCCCCCGGGACGCCCACAGGAGATACGCAGTATTTT.

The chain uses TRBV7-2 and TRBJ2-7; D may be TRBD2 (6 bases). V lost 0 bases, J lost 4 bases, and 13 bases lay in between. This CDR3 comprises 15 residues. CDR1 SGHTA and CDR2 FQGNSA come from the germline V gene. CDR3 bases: TGTGCCAGCAGCTTAGCCACCGGGGGATTATACGAGCAGTACTTC. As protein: CASSLATGGLYEQYF.

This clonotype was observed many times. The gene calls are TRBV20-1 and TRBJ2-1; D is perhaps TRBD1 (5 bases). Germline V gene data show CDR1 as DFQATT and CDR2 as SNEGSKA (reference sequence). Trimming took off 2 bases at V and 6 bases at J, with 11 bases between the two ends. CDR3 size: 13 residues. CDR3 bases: TGCAGTGCTAGATATACAGGAAGCAATGAGCAGTTCTTC. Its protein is CSARYTGSNEQFF.

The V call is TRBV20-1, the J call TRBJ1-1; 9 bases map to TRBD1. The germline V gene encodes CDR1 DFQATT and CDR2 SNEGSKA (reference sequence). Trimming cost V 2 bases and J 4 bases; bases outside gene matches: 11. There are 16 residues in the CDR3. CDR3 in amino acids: CSARLPMGQGGTEAFF. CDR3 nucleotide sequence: TGCAGTGCTAGACTGCCGATGGGACAGGGTGGCACTGAAGCTTTCTTT.

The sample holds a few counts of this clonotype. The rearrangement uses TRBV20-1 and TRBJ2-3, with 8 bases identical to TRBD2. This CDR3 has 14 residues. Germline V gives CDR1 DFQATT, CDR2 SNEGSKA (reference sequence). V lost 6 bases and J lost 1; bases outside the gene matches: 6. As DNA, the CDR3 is TGCAGTGCCCCGGGAGGGAGTCGCACAGATACGCAGTATTTT. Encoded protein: CSAPGGSRTDTQYF.

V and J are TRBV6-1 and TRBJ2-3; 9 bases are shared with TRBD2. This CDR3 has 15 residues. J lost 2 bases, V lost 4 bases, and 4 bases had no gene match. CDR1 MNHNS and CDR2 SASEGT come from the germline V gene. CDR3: CASSVASGNTDTQYF. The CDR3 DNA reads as TGTGCCAGCAGTGTTGCTAGCGGGAACACAGATACGCAGTATTTT.

The CDR3 loop is CASSFLSGGGTQYF. The CDR3 DNA reads TGTGCCAGCAGTTTCCTGTCCGGCGGGGGGACCCAGTACTTC. The J gene is TRBJ2-5, the V gene TRBV28, with TRBD2 identical over 7 bases. Germline assignment: CDR1 MDHEN and CDR2 SYDVKM. The CDR3 is 14 amino acids. V gave up 3 bases and J gave up 7 bases; unmatched junction bases: 8. The whole variable domain, remainder taken from reference TRBV28 and TRBJ2-5, is DVKVTQSSRYLVKRTGEKVFLECVQDMDHENMFWYRQDPGLGLRLIYFSYDVKMKEKGDIPEGYSVSREKKERFSLILESASTNQTSMYLCASSFLSGGGTQYFGPGTRLLVL.

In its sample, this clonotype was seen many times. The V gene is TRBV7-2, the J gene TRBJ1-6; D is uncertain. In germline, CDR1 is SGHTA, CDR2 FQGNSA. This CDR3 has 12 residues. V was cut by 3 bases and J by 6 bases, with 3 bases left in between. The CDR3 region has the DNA TGTGCCAGCAGCTTCCCTAATTCACCCCTCCACTTT. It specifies CASSFPNSPLHF.

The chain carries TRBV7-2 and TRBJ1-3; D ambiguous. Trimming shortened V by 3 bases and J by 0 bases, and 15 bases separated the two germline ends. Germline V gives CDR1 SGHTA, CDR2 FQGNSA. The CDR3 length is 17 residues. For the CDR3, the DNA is TGTGCCAGCAGCTTTATTTCAGGCGGGAGCTCTGGAAACACCATATATTTT. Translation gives CASSFISGGSSGNTIYF.

The CDR3 region is CASSLFPLTEAFF. The CDR3 DNA follows: TGTGCCAGCAGCTTATTCCCCCTCACTGAAGCTTTCTTT. The genes are TRBV7-2 and TRBJ1-1; D is uncertain. The CDR3 spans 13 residues. Germline V gene lookup returns CDR1 SGHTA and CDR2 FQGNSA. Trimming shortened V by 2 bases and J by 4 bases, and 8 bases separated the two germline ends.

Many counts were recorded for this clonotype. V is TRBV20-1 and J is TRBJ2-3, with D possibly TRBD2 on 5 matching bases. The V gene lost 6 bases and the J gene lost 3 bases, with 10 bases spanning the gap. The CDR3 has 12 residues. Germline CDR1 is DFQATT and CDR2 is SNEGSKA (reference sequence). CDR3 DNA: TGCAGTGCCCCGGACTCGACAGATACGCAGTATTTT. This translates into CSAPDSTDTQYF.

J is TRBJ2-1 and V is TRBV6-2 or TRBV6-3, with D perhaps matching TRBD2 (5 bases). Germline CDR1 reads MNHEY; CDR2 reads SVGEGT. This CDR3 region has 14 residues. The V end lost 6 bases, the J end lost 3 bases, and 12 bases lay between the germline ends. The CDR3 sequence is CASSHNRDYNEQFF. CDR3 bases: TGTGCCAGCAGCCACAACCGGGACTACAATGAGCAGTTCTTC.

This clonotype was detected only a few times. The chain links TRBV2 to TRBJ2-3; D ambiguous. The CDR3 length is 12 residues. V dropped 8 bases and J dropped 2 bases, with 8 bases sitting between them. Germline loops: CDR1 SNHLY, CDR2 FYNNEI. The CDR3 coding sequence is TGTGCCAGCGCCCCAATCACAGATACGCAGTATTTT. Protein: CASAPITDTQYF.

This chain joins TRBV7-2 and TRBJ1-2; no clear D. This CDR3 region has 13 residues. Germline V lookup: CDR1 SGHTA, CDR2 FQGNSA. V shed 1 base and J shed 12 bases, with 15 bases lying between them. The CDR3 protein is CASSLGVQPPDTF. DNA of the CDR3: TGTGCCAGCAGCTTAGGGGTTCAGCCACCGGACACCTTC.

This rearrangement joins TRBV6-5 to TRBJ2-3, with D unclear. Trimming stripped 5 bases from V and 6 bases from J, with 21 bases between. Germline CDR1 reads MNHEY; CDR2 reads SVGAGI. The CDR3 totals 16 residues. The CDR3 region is CASSPTTSRARDTQYF. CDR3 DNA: TGTGCCAGCAGTCCTACTACCTCTAGAGCGCGGGATACGCAGTATTTT.

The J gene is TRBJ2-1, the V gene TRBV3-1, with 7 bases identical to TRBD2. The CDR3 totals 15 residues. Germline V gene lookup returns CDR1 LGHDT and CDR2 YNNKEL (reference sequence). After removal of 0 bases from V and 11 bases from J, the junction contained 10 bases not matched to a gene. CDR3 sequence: CASSQDAGASGKQFF. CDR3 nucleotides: TGTGCCAGCAGCCAAGACGCGGGAGCCTCCGGGAAGCAGTTCTTC.

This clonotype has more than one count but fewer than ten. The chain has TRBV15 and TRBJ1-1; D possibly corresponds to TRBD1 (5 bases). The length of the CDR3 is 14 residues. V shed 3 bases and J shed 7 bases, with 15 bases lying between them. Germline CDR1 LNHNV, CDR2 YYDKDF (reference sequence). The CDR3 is CATSRPGSGGEAFF. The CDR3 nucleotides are TGTGCCACCAGCAGGCCCGGGTCGGGGGGTGAAGCTTTCTTT.

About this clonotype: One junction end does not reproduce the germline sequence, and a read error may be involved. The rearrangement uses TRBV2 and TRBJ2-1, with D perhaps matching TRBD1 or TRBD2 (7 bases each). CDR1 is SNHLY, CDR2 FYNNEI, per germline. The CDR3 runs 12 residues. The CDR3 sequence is CAGRGGGPEQFF. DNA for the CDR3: TGTGCCGGCAGGGGGGGCGGACCTGAGCAGTTCTTC.

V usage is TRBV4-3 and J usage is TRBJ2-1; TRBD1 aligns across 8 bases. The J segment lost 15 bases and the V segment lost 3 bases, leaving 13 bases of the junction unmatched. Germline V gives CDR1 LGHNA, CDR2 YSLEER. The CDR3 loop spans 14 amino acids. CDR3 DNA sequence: TGCGCCAGCAGCCACGGGGGCTCCGGGACAGGCCGGTTCTTC. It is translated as CASSHGGSGTGRFF.

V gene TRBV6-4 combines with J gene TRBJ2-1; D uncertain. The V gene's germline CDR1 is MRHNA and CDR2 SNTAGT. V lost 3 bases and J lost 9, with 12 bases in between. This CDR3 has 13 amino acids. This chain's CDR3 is CASSESAGGEQFF. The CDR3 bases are TGTGCCAGCAGTGAGTCAGCAGGTGGTGAGCAGTTCTTC.

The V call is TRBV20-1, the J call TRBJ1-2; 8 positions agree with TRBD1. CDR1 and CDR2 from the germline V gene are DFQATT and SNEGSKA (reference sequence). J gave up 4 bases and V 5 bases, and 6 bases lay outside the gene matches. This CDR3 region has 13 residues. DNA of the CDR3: TGCAGTGCTCGGACAGGGTTTACCTATGGCTACACCTTC. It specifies CSARTGFTYGYTF.

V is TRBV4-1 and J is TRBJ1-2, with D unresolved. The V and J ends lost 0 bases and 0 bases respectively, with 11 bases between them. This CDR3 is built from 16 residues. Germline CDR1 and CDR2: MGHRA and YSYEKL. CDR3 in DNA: TGCGCCAGCAGCCAAGATGTGGCTACAGCTAACTATGGCTACACCTTC. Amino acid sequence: CASSQDVATANYGYTF.